This is a list of T cell receptor beta chains from one sample in a study of PD-L1 blockade in urothelial cancer. The assay was immunoSEQ multiplex PCR, and TCRdb's table has in-frame clones only and misses some. This sample yields tens of thousands of clones, of which 88% are seen a single time; 11% belongs to the top ten. The specimen comprised PBMCs, sampled around atezolizumab (anti-PD-L1) treatment. These receptors all come from a man in his sixties with urothelial cancer. Both conserved end residues are part of each CDR3. The D gene is left open where the match is weak. Not all rows give a size; the values are once, few, many and, for expanded clones, a class.

j_call d_call clone_size v_call cdr3_nt cdr3_aa
TRBJ2-3 . . TRBV5-4 TGTGCCAGCAGGATACAGGGCCTTACAGATACGCAGTATTTT CASRIQGLTDTQYF
TRBJ2-1 . . TRBV6-5 TGTGCCAGCAGTTACGTCCAGACCTACAATGAGCAGTTCTTC CASSYVQTYNEQFF
TRBJ1-1 . . TRBV29-1 TGCAGCGTTGACGACTACACGGACAGAGCTGAAGCTTTCTTT CSVDDYTDRAEAFF
TRBJ2-5 . few TRBV11-2 TGTGCCAGCAGCTTCCGCACGACAGGACCAGGGGAGACCCAGTACTTC CASSFRTTGPGETQYF
TRBJ2-1 TRBD2 . TRBV5-1 TGCGCCAGCAGCTTGGGCGGGGGGACTAGCGGCTGGGAGCAGTTCTTC CASSLGGGTSGWEQFF
TRBJ1-6 . . TRBV6-5 TGTGCCAGCAGTTACGACCCGGGGACACCCCTCCACTTT CASSYDPGTPLHF
TRBJ2-7 TRBD1 . TRBV28 TGTGCCAGCAGTTCGGCAGGGGGCAGCTACGAGCAGTACTTC CASSSAGGSYEQYF
TRBJ2-7 TRBD2 once TRBV28 TGTGCCAGCAGTTTCATTCGGACACTAGCGCACGAGCAGTACTTC CASSFIRTLAHEQYF
TRBJ2-4 . . TRBV29-1 TGCAGCGTCCGAGAGGGATCGGGGAACATTCAGTACTTC CSVREGSGNIQYF
TRBJ2-7 . . TRBV19 TGTGCCAGTAGTGAACTGGGCCGGGAGCAGTACTTC CASSELGREQYF
TRBJ2-5 TRBD1 . TRBV15 TGTGCCACCAGCAGAGATAGGGGGTCAGGGGGCCAAGAGACCCAGTACTTC CATSRDRGSGGQETQYF
TRBJ1-3 . . TRBV7-9 TGTGCCAGCTCCCCACGAGAGTCTGGAAACACCATATATTTT CASSPRESGNTIYF
TRBJ1-2 . . TRBV5-1 TGCGCCAGCAGCAGTGCTAGTTCCCGTGGCTACACCTTC CASSSASSRGYTF
TRBJ2-5 . . TRBV5-4 TGTGCCAGCAGCTTGGGACAGCAAGAGACCCAGTACTTC CASSLGQQETQYF
TRBJ1-5 . . TRBV4-2 TGTGCCAGCAGCCAAGTGGGCAGTAACCTTGATCAGCCCCAGCATTTT CASSQVGSNLDQPQHF